Listed below are T cell receptor beta chains from one sample, sequenced in a study of cytomegalovirus exposure and HLA in healthy donors. Using immunoSEQ multiplex PCR, the repertoire was profiled, and TCRdb retains in-frame clones only, with some absent. The repertoire holds some 170,000 clones, with 70% to 80% as singletons. Material: PBMCs. Receptors originate from a man younger than 40 in good health and CMV-seropositive. Each CDR3 is given with its conserved first and last residue. Each record gives: clone size, D gene, V gene, J gene, CDR3 DNA, CDR3 protein. A D gene is named only where the DNA matches it firmly. Clone size is not always given. Where it is, it says once, few, many or a class for expanded clones.

-,TRBD1,TRBV5-1,TRBJ1-1,TGCGCCAGCAGCTGGGGGACAGGGGACACTGAAGCTTTCTTT,CASSWGTGDTEAFF
-,-,TRBV9,TRBJ1-5,TGTGCCAGCAGCGTAGACGGGGGAAGAGATCAGCCCCAGCATTTT,CASSVDGGRDQPQHF
-,-,TRBV5-1,TRBJ1-1,TGCGCCAGCAGCCTGGGTCCTCCTAGGGGCACTGAAGCTTTCTTT,CASSLGPPRGTEAFF
-,-,TRBV30,TRBJ1-3,TGTGCCTGGAGTGTACAAAGTTATCGGGTCGGAAACACCATATATTTT,CAWSVQSYRVGNTIYF
-,-,TRBV6-1,TRBJ2-5,TGTGCCAGCAGCGCCGACAGGTTTCAAGAGACCCAGTACTTC,CASSADRFQETQYF
-,TRBD1,TRBV5-1,TRBJ2-7,TGCGCCAGCAGCTTGCCCTCTGACAGGGAGAGCTACGAGCAGTACTTC,CASSLPSDRESYEQYF
-,-,TRBV5-1,TRBJ1-6,TGCGCCAGCAGCTTCGGGAGCTCCTATAATTCACCCCTCCACTTT,CASSFGSSYNSPLHF
once,-,TRBV5-4,TRBJ2-5,TGTGCCAGCAGCTTGGACTCGCAAGAGACCCAGTACTTC,CASSLDSQETQYF
-,-,TRBV18,TRBJ2-7,TGTGCCAGCTCACCTCGACAAACTAGCTATAGCTCCTACGAGCAGTACTTC,CASSPRQTSYSSYEQYF
few,TRBD2,TRBV4-1,TRBJ2-3,TGCGCCAGCAGCCAACCGGGACTAGATCCGGATACGCAGTATTTT,CASSQPGLDPDTQYF
-,-,TRBV25-1,TRBJ2-5,TGTGCCAGCAGTGAATGGCGGGACCAAGAGACCCAGTACTTC,CASSEWRDQETQYF
once,TRBD1,TRBV2,TRBJ1-2,TGTGCCAGCAGCCAAGGGACAGGTACCCTCTATGGCTACACCTTC,CASSQGTGTLYGYTF
-,TRBD2,TRBV2,TRBJ2-1,TGTGCCAGCAGTGAGGAGGCTAGCGGGGTAGTGTTCTTC,CASSEEASGVVFF
-,-,TRBV7-2,TRBJ1-6,TGTGCCAGCAGCTTAGTGACAGGTTATAATTCACCCCTCCACTTT,CASSLVTGYNSPLHF
-,TRBD1,TRBV5-1,TRBJ2-7,TGCGCCAGCAGCGAGGACAGGGGTTCCTACGAGCAGTACTTC,CASSEDRGSYEQYF
-,-,TRBV4-1,TRBJ2-1,TGCGCCAGCAGCCTCACCAGTGCAAACTACAATGAGCAGTTCTTC,CASSLTSANYNEQFF